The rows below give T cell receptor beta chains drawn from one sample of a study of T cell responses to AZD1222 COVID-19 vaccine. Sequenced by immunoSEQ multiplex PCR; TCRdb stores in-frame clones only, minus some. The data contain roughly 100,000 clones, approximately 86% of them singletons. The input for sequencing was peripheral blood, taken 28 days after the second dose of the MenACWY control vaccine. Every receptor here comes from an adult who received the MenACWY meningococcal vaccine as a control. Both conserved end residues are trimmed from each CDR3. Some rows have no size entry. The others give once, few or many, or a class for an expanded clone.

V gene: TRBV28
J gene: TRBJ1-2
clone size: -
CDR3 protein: ASSLSTGTQGYT

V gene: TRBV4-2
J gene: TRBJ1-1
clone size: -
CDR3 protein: ASSQGDRDLLLRGAF

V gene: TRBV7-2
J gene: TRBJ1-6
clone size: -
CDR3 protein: ASSPRLVSYNSPLH

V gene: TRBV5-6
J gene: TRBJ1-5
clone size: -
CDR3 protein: ASSSHNERGWGQPQH

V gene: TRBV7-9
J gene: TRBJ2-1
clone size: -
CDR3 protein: ASRNPTLAGYYNEQF

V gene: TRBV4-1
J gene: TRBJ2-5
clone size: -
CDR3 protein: ASSQRTGRFSQGETQY

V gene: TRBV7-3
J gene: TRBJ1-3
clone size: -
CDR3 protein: ASSDPTQEGGNTIY

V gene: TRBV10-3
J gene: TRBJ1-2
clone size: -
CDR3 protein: AISEPDTDNYGYT

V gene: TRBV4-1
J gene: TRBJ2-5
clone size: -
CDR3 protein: ASSPDQGRETQY

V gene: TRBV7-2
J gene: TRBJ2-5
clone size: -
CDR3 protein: ASSAQSGETQY

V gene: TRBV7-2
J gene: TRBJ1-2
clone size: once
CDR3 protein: ASSLQSYGYT

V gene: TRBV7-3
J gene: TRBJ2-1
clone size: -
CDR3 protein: ASSYGTGGDGNEQF

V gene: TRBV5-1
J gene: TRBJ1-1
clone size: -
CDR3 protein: ASSLGAGGNTEAF

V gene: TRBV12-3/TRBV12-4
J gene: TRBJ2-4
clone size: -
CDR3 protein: ASSHSYNIQY

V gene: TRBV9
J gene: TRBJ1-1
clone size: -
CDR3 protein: ASSVDDRGSEAF

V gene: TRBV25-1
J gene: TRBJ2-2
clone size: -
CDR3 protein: ASMSRGQGNTGELF

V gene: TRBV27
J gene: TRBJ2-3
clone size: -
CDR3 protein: ASSARDLTSTDTQY

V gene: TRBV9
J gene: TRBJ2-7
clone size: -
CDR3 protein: ASSLTSGSYEQY

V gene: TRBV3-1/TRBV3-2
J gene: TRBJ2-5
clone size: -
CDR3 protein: ASSLTFNPTETQY

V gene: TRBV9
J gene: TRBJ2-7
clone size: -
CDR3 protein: ASSPSPYYEQY

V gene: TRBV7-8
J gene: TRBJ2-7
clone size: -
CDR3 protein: ASSLAGDLSYEQY

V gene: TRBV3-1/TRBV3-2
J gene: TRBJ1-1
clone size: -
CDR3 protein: ASSREGWRAF

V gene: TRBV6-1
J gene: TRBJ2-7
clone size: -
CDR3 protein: ASSELAGGGSYEQY

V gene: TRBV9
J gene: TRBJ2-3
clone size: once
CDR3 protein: ASSVAGRTTDTQY

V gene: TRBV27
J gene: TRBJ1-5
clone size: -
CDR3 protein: ASSARMGGGYQPQH

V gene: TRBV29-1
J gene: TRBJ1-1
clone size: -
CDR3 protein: SVSRGHTEAF

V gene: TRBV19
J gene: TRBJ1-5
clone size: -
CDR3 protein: ASSVDRGGNQPQH

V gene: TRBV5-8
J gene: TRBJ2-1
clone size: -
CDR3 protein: ASSLRTPSYNEQF

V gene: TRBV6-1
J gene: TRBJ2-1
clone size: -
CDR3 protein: ASSDPGGLYNEQF

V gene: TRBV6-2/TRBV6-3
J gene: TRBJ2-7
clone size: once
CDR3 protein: ASSYATGSSYEQY

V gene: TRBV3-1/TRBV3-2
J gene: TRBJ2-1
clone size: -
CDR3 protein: ASSQGFGGHNEQF

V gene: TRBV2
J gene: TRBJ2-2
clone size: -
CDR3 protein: ASSENRGKNTGELF

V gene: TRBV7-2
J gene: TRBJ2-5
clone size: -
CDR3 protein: ASSRGAGGQETQY

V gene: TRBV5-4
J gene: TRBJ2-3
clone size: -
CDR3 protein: ASSPYRMSTDTQY

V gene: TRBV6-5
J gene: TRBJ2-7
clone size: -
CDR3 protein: ASTRQGSYEQY

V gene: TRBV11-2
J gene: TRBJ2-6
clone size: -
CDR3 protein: ASAVGGFGANVLT

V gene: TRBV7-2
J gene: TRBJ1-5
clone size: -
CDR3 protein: ASSSGGAGNQPQH

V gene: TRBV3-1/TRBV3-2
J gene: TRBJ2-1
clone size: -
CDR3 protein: ASTEASGGSEQF

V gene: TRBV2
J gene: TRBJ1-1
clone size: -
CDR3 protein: ASRDRAESTEAF

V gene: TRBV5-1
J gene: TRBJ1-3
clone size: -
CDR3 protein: ASSSAASGNTIY

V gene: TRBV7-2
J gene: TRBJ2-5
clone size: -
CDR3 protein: ASSLAHRVQETQY